This T cell receptor (beta chain) was recovered during a study of blood T cell repertoires in COVID-19. Study-level background: PBMCs, B-cell-depleted T cells, or T cells were the source of the cDNA or gDNA that made up the material.

Method: immunoSEQ multiplex PCR; TCRdb's copy keeps in-frame clones and lacks some. The sample has tens of thousands of clones, about 85% seen once; the top ten hold around 3.7%. The sequence came from a man aged 50-60 years with acute or convalescent COVID-19. The sequencing sample was made of peripheral blood.

DNA of the CDR3: TGTGCCAGCAGCCACGGACAGGGAAAAATCTATGGCTACACCTTC. Translating gives CASSHGQGKIYGYTF. The chain recombines TRBV27 with TRBJ1-2, with 8 bases aligning to TRBD1. From germline, CDR1 is MNHEY and CDR2 SMNVEV (reference sequence). V was pared by 6 bases and J by 4 bases, with 10 bases of the junction left unmatched. There are 15 residues in the CDR3.